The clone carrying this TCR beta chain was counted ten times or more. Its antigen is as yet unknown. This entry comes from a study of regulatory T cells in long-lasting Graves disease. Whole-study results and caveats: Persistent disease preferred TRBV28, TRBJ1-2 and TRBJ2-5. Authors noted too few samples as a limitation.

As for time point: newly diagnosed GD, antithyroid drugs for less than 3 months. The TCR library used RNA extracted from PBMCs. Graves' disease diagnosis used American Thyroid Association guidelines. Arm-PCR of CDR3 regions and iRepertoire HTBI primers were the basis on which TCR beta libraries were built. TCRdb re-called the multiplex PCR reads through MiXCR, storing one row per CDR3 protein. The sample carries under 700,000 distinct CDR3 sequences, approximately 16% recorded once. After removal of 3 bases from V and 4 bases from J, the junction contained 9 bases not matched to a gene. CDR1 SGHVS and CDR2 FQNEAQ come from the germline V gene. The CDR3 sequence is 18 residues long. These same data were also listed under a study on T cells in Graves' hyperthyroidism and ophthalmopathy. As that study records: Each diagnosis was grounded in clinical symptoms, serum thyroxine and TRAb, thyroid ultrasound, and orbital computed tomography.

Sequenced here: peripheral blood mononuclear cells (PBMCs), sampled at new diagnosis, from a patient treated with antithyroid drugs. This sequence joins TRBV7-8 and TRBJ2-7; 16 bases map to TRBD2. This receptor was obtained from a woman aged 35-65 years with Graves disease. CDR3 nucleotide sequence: TGTGCCAGCAGCTTCGGGACTAGCGGGGGGGCCGGGGTGTACGAGCAGTACTTC. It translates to CASSFGTSGGAGVYEQYF.